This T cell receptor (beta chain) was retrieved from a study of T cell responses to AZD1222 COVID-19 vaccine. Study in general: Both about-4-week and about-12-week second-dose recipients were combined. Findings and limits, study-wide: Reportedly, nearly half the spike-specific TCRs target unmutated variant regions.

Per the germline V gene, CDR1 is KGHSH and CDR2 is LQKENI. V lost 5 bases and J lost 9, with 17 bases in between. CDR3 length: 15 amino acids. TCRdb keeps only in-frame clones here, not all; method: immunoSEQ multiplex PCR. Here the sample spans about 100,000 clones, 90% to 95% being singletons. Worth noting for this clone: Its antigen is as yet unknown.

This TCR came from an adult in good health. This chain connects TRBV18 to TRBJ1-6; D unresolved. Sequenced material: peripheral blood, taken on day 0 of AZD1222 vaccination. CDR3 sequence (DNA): TGTGCCAGCTCAGTCGACCGCGCCGAGGGTTCACCCCTCCACTTT. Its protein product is CASSVDRAEGSPLHF.